Following are 23 T cell receptor beta chains from one sample sequenced in a study of cytomegalovirus exposure and HLA in healthy donors. Produced via immunoSEQ multiplex PCR; TCRdb's table is partial and in-frame only. In the table there are under 150,000 clones, around 86% of which are singletons. Sequenced sample: PBMCs. These receptor sequences come from a man aged 18 to 30 in good health and CMV-seropositive.

The V call is TRBV5-6, the J call TRBJ2-7; unclear D gene. Deletions cut 4 bases from V and 3 bases from J, with 14 bases between. The CDR3 loop spans 14 amino acids. CDR1 is SGHDT, CDR2 YYEEEE, per germline. The CDR3 protein is CASSGRFSDYEQYF. CDR3 in DNA: TGTGCCAGCAGCGGCAGATTTTCCGACTACGAGCAGTACTTC.

J is TRBJ2-1 and V is TRBV6-6; a weak D match, TRBD1 (6 bases). The CDR3 runs to 14 residues. Germline V CDR1 and CDR2: MNHNY, SVGAGI (reference sequence). With 10 bases removed from V and 0 bases from J, the gap between germline ends came to 13 bases. CDR3: CATIRGSSYNEQFF. DNA for the CDR3: TGTGCCACCATAAGGGGGAGCTCCTACAATGAGCAGTTCTTC.

The chain employs TRBV5-6 and TRBJ1-2; D is ambiguous. The V gene's germline CDR1 is SGHDT and CDR2 YYEEEE. The CDR3 has 16 residues. Between the trimmed V and J ends, which lost 0 bases and 4 bases, there was a span of 16 bases. In DNA form, the CDR3 reads TGTGCCAGCAGCTTGGGAGAGCAGGTGCTCTCCTATGGCTACACCTTC. Translating gives CASSLGEQVLSYGYTF. Filled out from reference TRBV5-6 and TRBJ1-2, the complete variable domain reads DAGVTQSPTHLIKTRGQQVTLRCSPKSGHDTVSWYQQALGQGPQFIFQYYEEEERQRGNFPDRFSGHQFPNYSSELNVNALLLGDSALYLCASSLGEQVLSYGYTFGSGTRLTVV.

This chain connects TRBV28 to TRBJ1-2; D uncertain. The CDR3 runs to 11 residues. The germline V gene has CDR1 MDHEN and CDR2 SYDVKM. Trimming removed 4 bases from V and 6 bases from J, with 6 bases in between. The CDR3 DNA is TGTGCCAGCAGTTCCTCAGATGGCTACACCTTC. It is translated as CASSSSDGYTF.

The rearrangement joins TRBV19 to TRBJ2-4; 10 nucleotides match TRBD2. Germline V gene lookup returns CDR1 LNHDA and CDR2 SQIVND (reference sequence). V lost 7 bases, J lost 1 base, and 19 bases stayed unmatched. CDR3 length equals 20 residues. This CDR3 is CASMKREGTWPTGAKNIQYF. CDR3 DNA sequence: TGTGCCAGTATGAAGCGGGAGGGCACCTGGCCTACGGGGGCCAAAAACATTCAGTACTTC.

This clone was counted once. The V gene is TRBV5-4, the J gene TRBJ2-7, with 9 bases that match TRBD1. V dropped 4 bases and J dropped 5; count of bases not matched to a gene: 10. The CDR3 extends over 15 amino acids. Per the germline V gene, CDR1 is SGHNT and CDR2 is YYREEE (reference sequence). The CDR3, as DNA: TGTGCCAGCAGCAATACCGGGACAGGGTCCCACGAGCAGTACTTC. The encoded protein is CASSNTGTGSHEQYF.

The V gene is TRBV6-5, the J gene TRBJ2-1, with TRBD1 matching 8 bases. This CDR3 is 16 amino acids long. Germline CDR1 MNHEY, CDR2 SVGAGI. V lost 3 bases, J lost 5 bases, and 9 bases stayed unmatched. The CDR3 protein is CASSYTRGTGDNEQFF. The CDR3 DNA follows: TGTGCCAGCAGTTATACCCGCGGGACAGGCGACAATGAGCAGTTCTTC.

The gene calls are TRBV2 and TRBJ2-7; D not resolved. Looked up from germline, CDR1 is SNHLY and CDR2 is FYNNEI. Trimming removed 4 bases at V and 3 bases at J, with 4 bases between. The CDR3 covers 11 residues. DNA of the CDR3: TGTGCCAGCAGTGCCCGCTACGAGCAGTACTTC. Protein sequence: CASSARYEQYF.

V usage is TRBV7-2 and J usage is TRBJ2-5; D is perhaps TRBD2 (7 bases). Trimming shortened V by 3 bases and J by 1 base, and 18 bases separated the two germline ends. The CDR3 has 17 amino acids. Per germline, CDR1 SGHTA and CDR2 FQGNSA. The CDR3 reads CASSLVGGRGIQETQYF. As DNA, the CDR3 is TGTGCCAGCAGCTTGGTGGGGGGGCGGGGAATCCAAGAGACCCAGTACTTC.

This chain links TRBV5-1 with TRBJ2-1; no reliable D call. Trimming left V 2 bases short and J 2 bases short, with 8 bases between. CDR1 SGHRS and CDR2 YFSETQ come from the germline V gene. The CDR3 consists of 14 residues. CDR3 sequence (DNA): TGCGCCAGCAGCTTACCGGAGACCTACAATGAGCAGTTCTTC. It encodes CASSLPETYNEQFF.

The CDR3 nucleotides are TGTGCCAGCAGCCCGGGACTAGCGGGAGATTACAATGAGCAGTTCTTC. Encoded protein: CASSPGLAGDYNEQFF. The chain uses TRBV11-3 and TRBJ2-1; 14 nucleotides align to TRBD2. The CDR3 is 16 residues long. V was clipped by 5 bases and J by 4 bases; unmatched bases: 4. Germline lookup yields CDR1 SGHNT and CDR2 YENEEA.

V is TRBV9 and J is TRBJ1-6, with TRBD1 matching over 7 bases. The ends lost 3 bases at V and 0 bases at J; junction bases unmatched: 6. From germline, CDR1 is SGDLS and CDR2 YYNGEE. The CDR3 contains 17 residues. The CDR3 nucleotides read TGTGCCAGCAGCGGACCACAGGGGAGCTCCTATAATTCACCCCTCCACTTT. Its translation is CASSGPQGSSYNSPLHF.

The V gene is TRBV6-1, the J gene TRBJ2-7; no reliable D call. The CDR3 sequence is 12 residues long. Germline loops: CDR1 MNHNS, CDR2 SASEGT. The V end was cut by 1 base, the J end by 5 bases, with 6 bases between. The CDR3 protein is CASSEGENEQYF. In nucleotides, the CDR3 is TGTGCCAGCAGTGAAGGAGAAAACGAGCAGTACTTC.

The chain uses TRBV30 and TRBJ1-2; the D gene is possibly TRBD1 (5 bases). Germline V gene lookup returns CDR1 GTSNPN and CDR2 SVGIG (reference sequence). The CDR3 is made up of 13 amino acids. V lost 3 bases and J 6 bases, leaving 14 bases between the germline ends. The chain's CDR3 is CAWSYSGGDGYTF. The CDR3 DNA reads TGTGCCTGGAGCTACAGTGGGGGGGATGGCTACACCTTC.

The rearrangement links TRBV5-1 to TRBJ1-5, with D maybe TRBD1 (5 bases). The CDR3 runs 14 residues. V was pared by 4 bases and J by 6 bases, with 14 bases between. Germline V gene lookup returns CDR1 SGHRS and CDR2 YFSETQ. The CDR3 DNA sequence: TGCGCCAGCAGCCCCCAGGGTTTTGGTCAGCCCCAGCATTTT. It yields the protein CASSPQGFGQPQHF.

The chain uses TRBV21-1 and TRBJ1-2. TRBV21-1 is a pseudogene locus. The CDR3 is made up of 20 amino acids. CDR3 in amino acids: CASSRNHLRGGTVKCYGYTF. The CDR3 DNA is TGTGCCAGCAGCAGAAACCACCTCCGGGGGGGGACAGTTAAGTGCTATGGCTACACCTTC.

The chain uses TRBV6-6 and TRBJ2-7; 8 nucleotides agree with TRBD2. The CDR3 length is 14 residues. The ends lost 6 bases at V and 4 bases at J; junction bases unmatched: 8. Germline V gene sequence: CDR1 MNHNY, CDR2 SVGAGI (reference sequence). CDR3 DNA: TGTGCCAGCAGCTTAAGCGGGGGCCAATACGAGCAGTACTTC. It translates to CASSLSGGQYEQYF.

The chain uses TRBV29-1 and TRBJ2-3; 8 bases align to TRBD1. The CDR3 contains 14 residues. V dropped 3 bases and J dropped 6; count of bases not matched to a gene: 8. The germline V gene has CDR1 SQVTM and CDR2 ANQGSEA. CDR3 sequence reads: CSVEDRVLRDTQYF. CDR3 nucleotide sequence: TGCAGCGTTGAGGACAGGGTGTTAAGGGATACGCAGTATTTT.

The rearrangement joins TRBV6-5 to TRBJ1-4; unclear D gene. The V end was cut by 0 bases, the J end by 6 bases, with 11 bases between. CDR1 is MNHEY and CDR2 is SVGAGI in the germline V gene. The CDR3 is made up of 15 amino acids. In DNA form, the CDR3 reads TGTGCCAGCAGTTACTCTTGGAGTCCGGATGAAAAACTGTTTTTT. Translating it yields CASSYSWSPDEKLFF.

This rearrangement joins TRBV2 to TRBJ2-2, with TRBD1 matching over 7 bases. Germline CDR1 is SNHLY and CDR2 is FYNNEI. The CDR3 runs 15 residues. The trim removed 7 bases at V and 3 bases at J, leaving 8 bases unmatched. In DNA, the CDR3 is TGTGCCAGCACCCCGGGACAGTCAGACACCGGGGAGCTGTTTTTT. This encodes CASTPGQSDTGELFF.

This clone has only a few counts. The V gene is TRBV25-1, the J gene TRBJ1-2; D unresolved. V lost 3 bases, J lost 8 bases, and 13 bases lay in between. The length of the CDR3 is 13 residues. Per the germline V gene, CDR1 is MGHDK and CDR2 is SYGVNS. CDR3 sequence (DNA): TGTGCCAGCAGTGACCCCGTTAGCTCCGGCTACACCTTC. This sequence encodes CASSDPVSSGYTF.

The V gene is TRBV5-6, the J gene TRBJ1-1; 8 bases are shared with TRBD1. Germline V CDR1 and CDR2: SGHDT, YYEEEE. V lost 3 bases, J lost 1 base, and 5 bases stayed unmatched. The CDR3 spans 15 residues. CDR3 residues: CASSSGQGRNTEAFF. DNA for the CDR3: TGTGCCAGCAGCTCCGGACAGGGTAGGAACACTGAAGCTTTCTTT. Combining the CDR3 with reference TRBV5-6 and TRBJ1-1 gives the whole variable domain DAGVTQSPTHLIKTRGQQVTLRCSPKSGHDTVSWYQQALGQGPQFIFQYYEEEERQRGNFPDRFSGHQFPNYSSELNVNALLLGDSALYLCASSSGQGRNTEAFFGQGTRLTVV.

The J gene is TRBJ1-6, the V gene TRBV30; maybe TRBD1 (6 bases). The CDR3 is 14 amino acids. Germline CDR1 is GTSNPN and CDR2 is SVGIG (reference sequence). The V end lost 2 bases, the J end lost 8 bases, and 13 bases lay between the germline ends. CDR3 residues: CAWSRGATYSPLHF. As DNA, the CDR3 is TGTGCCTGGAGTCGGGGGGCAACTTATTCACCCCTCCACTTT.